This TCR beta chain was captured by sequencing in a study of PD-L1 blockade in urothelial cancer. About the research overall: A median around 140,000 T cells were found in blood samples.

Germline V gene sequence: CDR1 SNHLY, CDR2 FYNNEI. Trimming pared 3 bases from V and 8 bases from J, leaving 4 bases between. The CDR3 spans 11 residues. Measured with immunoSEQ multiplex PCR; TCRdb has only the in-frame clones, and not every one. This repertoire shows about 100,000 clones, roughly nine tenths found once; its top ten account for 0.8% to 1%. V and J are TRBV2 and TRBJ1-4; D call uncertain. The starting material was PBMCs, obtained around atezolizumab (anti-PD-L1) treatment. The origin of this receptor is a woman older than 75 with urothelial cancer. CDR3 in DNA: TGTGCCAGCAGTGACAGGGAAAAACTGTTTTTT. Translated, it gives CASSDREKLFF.